Presented here are 13 T cell receptor beta chains from one specimen sequenced in a study of blood T cells in healthy people across ages. Through a sample-barcoded 5' primer and a J-beta primer mix, a second PCR was run for roughly 7 to 11 cycles. TCRdb reprocessed the 5' RACE reads with MiXCR, giving one entry per CDR3 protein. The sample carries approximately 2,000,000 distinct CDR3 sequences, 39% recorded once. Sequencing input: blood. The receptors shown here come from a human donor in good health.

This clonotype has more than one count but fewer than ten. The rearrangement joins TRBV20-1 to TRBJ2-3; the match to TRBD2 covers 7 bases. Trimming took 0 bases from V and 3 from J; bases not matched to a gene: 12. This CDR3 comprises 17 residues. Germline V CDR1 and CDR2: DFQATT, SNEGSKA (reference sequence). The CDR3 sequence is CSARDSQTAGRTDTQYF. In DNA, the CDR3 is TGCAGTGCTAGAGACTCCCAGACAGCGGGGAGAACAGATACGCAGTATTTT.

This clonotype came up a few times. The CDR3 region has the DNA TGTGCCAGCAGTTTGCGGGGTCGAGCTAATGAAAAACTGTTTTTT. Translated: CASSLRGRANEKLFF. The V call is TRBV12-3 or TRBV12-4, the J call TRBJ1-4; no clear D. CDR3 length equals 15 residues. With 3 bases removed from V and 3 bases from J, the gap between germline ends came to 11 bases.

The chain has TRBV4-1 and TRBJ2-1; TRBD2 matches at 9 bases. The CDR3 length is 15 residues. V shed 8 bases and J 2 bases; nucleotides not matched to a gene: 7. Looked up from germline, CDR1 is MGHRA and CDR2 is YSYEKL. CDR3: CASRAGGSPYNEQFF. CDR3 nucleotide sequence: TGCGCCAGCCGTGCGGGGGGGTCACCCTACAATGAGCAGTTCTTC.

The chain carries TRBV27 and TRBJ2-1; 9 bases match TRBD2. This CDR3 comprises 15 residues. The V and J ends lost 6 bases and 4 bases, in that order; junction bases with no gene match: 7. Germline V gene data show CDR1 as MNHEY and CDR2 as SMNVEV (reference sequence). The CDR3 spells CASRISGGLYNEQFF. The CDR3 DNA reads as TGTGCCAGCAGAATTAGCGGGGGACTTTACAATGAGCAGTTCTTC.

Written as DNA, the CDR3 is TGCAGCGTTGAAGATCCTCAGTGGAAGGGCTCCTATGGCTACACCTTC. It is translated as CSVEDPQWKGSYGYTF. V and J are TRBV29-1 and TRBJ1-2; D remains unclear. The CDR3 contains 16 residues. V was clipped by 0 bases and J by 4 bases, with 18 bases between them. Germline CDR1 SQVTM, CDR2 ANQGSEA.

The rearrangement links TRBV20-1 to TRBJ2-4; tentative D call: TRBD2 (6 bases). The CDR3 extends over 14 amino acids. Germline CDR1 DFQATT, CDR2 SNEGSKA (reference sequence). Trimming left V 5 bases short and J 3 bases short, with 14 bases between. The chain's CDR3 is CSAFRTGDKNIQYF. CDR3 nucleotide sequence: TGCAGTGCTTTTCGAACGGGGGACAAAAACATTCAGTACTTC.

The chain has TRBV30 and TRBJ2-1, with D possibly matching TRBD1 (6 bases). This CDR3 region has 15 residues. The ends were cut back, 2 bases at V and 4 bases at J, with 15 bases in the middle. The germline V gene has CDR1 GTSNPN and CDR2 SVGIG (reference sequence). The CDR3 region has the DNA TGTGCCTGGAGTCAGATCCGGGACATATACAATGAGCAGTTCTTC. This codes for CAWSQIRDIYNEQFF.

V and J are TRBV10-3 and TRBJ2-7; tentative D call: TRBD1 (7 bases). The V gene's germline CDR1 is ENHRY and CDR2 SYGVKD. This CDR3 contains 14 residues. The V gene lost 11 bases and the J gene lost 0 bases, with 17 bases spanning the gap. In DNA, the CDR3 is TGTGCCCAAACTAGCAGGGGGACCTCCTACGAGCAGTACTTC. As protein: CAQTSRGTSYEQYF.

The V gene is TRBV11-2, the J gene TRBJ1-1, with no clear D. V was shortened by 2 bases and J by 1 base, with 17 bases between the two germline ends. CDR3 length: 17 amino acids. Looked up from germline, CDR1 is SGHAT and CDR2 is FQNNGV. CDR3 loop: CASSLWEVTRGNTEAFF. The CDR3 DNA follows: TGTGCCAGCAGCTTATGGGAAGTAACTAGAGGGAACACTGAAGCTTTCTTT.

The chain employs TRBV4-1 and TRBJ2-1; TRBD1 agrees at 8 bases. V was clipped by 1 base and J by 0 bases; unmatched bases: 8. Germline V lookup: CDR1 MGHRA, CDR2 YSYEKL. The CDR3 sequence is 18 residues long. CDR3 residues: CASSQGQGAPSSYNEQFF. CDR3 DNA: TGCGCCAGCAGCCAAGGCCAGGGGGCCCCGAGCTCCTACAATGAGCAGTTCTTC.

This rearrangement joins TRBV11-2 to TRBJ2-3; no clear D. The CDR3 has 14 amino acids. Between the trimmed V and J ends, which lost 5 bases and 1 base, there was a span of 10 bases. The germline CDR1 and CDR2 sequences are SGHAT and FQNNGV. CDR3 in amino acids: CASSILGGTDTQYF. CDR3 nucleotides: TGTGCCAGCAGCATATTAGGCGGCACAGATACGCAGTATTTT.

The rearrangement joins TRBV6-5 to TRBJ2-1; 7 nucleotides agree with TRBD1. V lost 0 bases and J lost 6; bases outside the gene matches: 5. CDR1 MNHEY and CDR2 SVGAGI come from the germline V gene. This CDR3 spans 15 amino acids. CDR3 nucleotides: TGTGCCAGCAGTTACTCAGAGGGGGCCCCCAATGAGCAGTTCTTC. It specifies CASSYSEGAPNEQFF.

As regards this clonotype: The junction does not match germline at one end; this may be a read error. The J gene is TRBJ2-1, the V gene TRBV4-2; the match to TRBD2 covers 8 bases. From germline, CDR1 is LGHNA and CDR2 YNFKEQ. CDR3 size: 16 residues. The CDR3 sequence is CASSQDYGGAYNEQFF. The CDR3 DNA is TGTGCCAGCAGCCAAGATTACGGGGGGGCCTACAATGAGCAATTCTTC.